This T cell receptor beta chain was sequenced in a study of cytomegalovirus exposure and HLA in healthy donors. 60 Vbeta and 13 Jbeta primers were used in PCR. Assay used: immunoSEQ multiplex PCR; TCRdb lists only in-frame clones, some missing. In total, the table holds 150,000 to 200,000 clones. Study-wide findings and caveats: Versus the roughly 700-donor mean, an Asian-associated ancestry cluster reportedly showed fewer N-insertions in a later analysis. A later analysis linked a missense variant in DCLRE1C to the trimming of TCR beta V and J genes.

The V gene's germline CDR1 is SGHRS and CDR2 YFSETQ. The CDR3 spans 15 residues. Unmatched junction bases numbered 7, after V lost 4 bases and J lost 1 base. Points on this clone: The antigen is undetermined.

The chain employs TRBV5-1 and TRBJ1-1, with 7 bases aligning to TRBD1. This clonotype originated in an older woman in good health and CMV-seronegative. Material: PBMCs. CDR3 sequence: CASSLRGQTNTEAFF. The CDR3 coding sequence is TGCGCCAGCAGCCTGAGGGGACAGACGAACACTGAAGCTTTCTTT.